A selection of T cell receptor beta chains follows, all from one sample in a study of CD8 T cells in Susac syndrome. TCRdb ran MiXCR on the immunoSEQ multiplex PCR reads and lists one entry per CDR3 protein. The data hold 150,000 to 160,000 distinct CDR3 sequences, with 85% to 95% observed a single time. Sequencing input: CD4+ T cells from PBMCs. All receptors derive from a human donor with Susac syndrome. Each CDR3 is given with its conserved first and last residue. D genes are given only for firm matches. Clone size is not always given. Where it is, it says once, few, many or a class for expanded clones.

v_gene: TRBV2
d_gene: .
j_gene: TRBJ1-1
abundance: .
CDR3nt: TGTGCCAGCACTGTCGGGGGCTTGAACACTGAAGCTTTCTTT
CDR3aa: CASTVGGLNTEAFF

v_gene: TRBV29-1
d_gene: TRBD1
j_gene: TRBJ1-3
abundance: .
CDR3nt: TGCAGCGCCCAGGGGGGGCCTCTCTCTGGAAACACCATATATTTT
CDR3aa: CSAQGGPLSGNTIYF

v_gene: TRBV12-3/TRBV12-4
d_gene: .
j_gene: TRBJ2-5
abundance: .
CDR3nt: TGTGCCAGCAGCCCGACGGGAAAGGAGACCCAGTACTTC
CDR3aa: CASSPTGKETQYF

v_gene: TRBV20-1
d_gene: TRBD1
j_gene: TRBJ1-2
abundance: .
CDR3nt: TGCAGTGCCAGACAGGGGGAAAACTATGGCTACACCTTC
CDR3aa: CSARQGENYGYTF

v_gene: TRBV9
d_gene: .
j_gene: TRBJ2-7
abundance: .
CDR3nt: TGTGCCAGCAGCGTCGGACAGACTACCTACGAGCAGTACTTC
CDR3aa: CASSVGQTTYEQYF

v_gene: TRBV20-1
d_gene: .
j_gene: TRBJ2-7
abundance: .
CDR3nt: TGCAGTGCTATGGACAGATTCCCGTCCTACGAGCAGTACTTC
CDR3aa: CSAMDRFPSYEQYF

v_gene: TRBV2
d_gene: .
j_gene: TRBJ2-4
abundance: .
CDR3nt: TGTGCCAGCCGGGAGAAGAACATTCAGTACTTC
CDR3aa: CASREKNIQYF

v_gene: TRBV20-1
d_gene: TRBD2
j_gene: TRBJ2-3
abundance: .
CDR3nt: TGCAGTGCAGCGGGGACCCGCACAGATACGCAGTATTTT
CDR3aa: CSAAGTRTDTQYF

v_gene: TRBV18
d_gene: TRBD1
j_gene: TRBJ2-4
abundance: once
CDR3nt: TGTGCCAGCTCATCCGGGACAGGGACGACAAACATTCAGTACTTC
CDR3aa: CASSSGTGTTNIQYF

v_gene: TRBV9
d_gene: .
j_gene: TRBJ1-4
abundance: once
CDR3nt: TGTGCCAGCAGCCCCCGACAGGTCTCAGATGAAAAACTGTTTTTT
CDR3aa: CASSPRQVSDEKLFF

v_gene: TRBV7-3
d_gene: .
j_gene: TRBJ2-6
abundance: .
CDR3nt: TGTGCCAGCAGCCCCCGAGGGGGGTCTGGGGCCAACGTCCTGACTTTC
CDR3aa: CASSPRGGSGANVLTF

v_gene: TRBV20-1
d_gene: .
j_gene: TRBJ1-1
abundance: .
CDR3nt: TGCAGTGCTAGCGACGCTGGGTCCATTGAAGCTTTCTTT
CDR3aa: CSASDAGSIEAFF

v_gene: TRBV12-5
d_gene: .
j_gene: TRBJ2-3
abundance: .
CDR3nt: TGTGCTAGTGGTTTGGTACTAGCAGATACGCAGTATTTT
CDR3aa: CASGLVLADTQYF

v_gene: TRBV7-2
d_gene: .
j_gene: TRBJ2-3
abundance: .
CDR3nt: TGTGCCAGCAGCTCCAGCCCCGGCGGGACAGATACGCAGTATTTT
CDR3aa: CASSSSPGGTDTQYF

v_gene: TRBV9
d_gene: TRBD1
j_gene: TRBJ2-5
abundance: .
CDR3nt: TGTGCCAGCAGCGTAGGCTGGGGAGGACAGGGCGGGACCCAGTACTTC
CDR3aa: CASSVGWGGQGGTQYF

v_gene: TRBV27
d_gene: TRBD2
j_gene: TRBJ2-7
abundance: .
CDR3nt: TGTGCCAGCAGTTTATTCCCGGGGGGTGAGCAGTACTTC
CDR3aa: CASSLFPGGEQYF

v_gene: TRBV10-3
d_gene: TRBD1
j_gene: TRBJ1-6
abundance: .
CDR3nt: TGTGCCATCAGGGGACAGGATGCACCCCTCCACTTT
CDR3aa: CAIRGQDAPLHF

v_gene: TRBV5-1
d_gene: TRBD2
j_gene: TRBJ2-5
abundance: .
CDR3nt: TGCGCCAGCAGCTTCGGGGGACTAGCGGGGGCCAAGGGAGAGACCCAGTACTTC
CDR3aa: CASSFGGLAGAKGETQYF

v_gene: TRBV20-1
d_gene: .
j_gene: TRBJ1-2
abundance: .
CDR3nt: TGCAGTGCTAGAGATTTATGGTCGGCTGGCTACACCTTC
CDR3aa: CSARDLWSAGYTF

v_gene: TRBV12-2
d_gene: .
j_gene: TRBJ2-5
abundance: .
CDR3nt: TGTGCAAGTCGCCCAGCTAGGGGGGCCCAACTTGTGGAGACCCAGTACTTC
CDR3aa: CASRPARGAQLVETQYF

v_gene: TRBV29-1
d_gene: .
j_gene: TRBJ1-2
abundance: .
CDR3nt: TGCAGCGTTCGCTCCTGGCAGGATGGCTACACCTTC
CDR3aa: CSVRSWQDGYTF

v_gene: TRBV7-6
d_gene: .
j_gene: TRBJ2-1
abundance: .
CDR3nt: TGTGCCAGCAGCTCAAACAGGGGAGGACCCTCCAATGAGCAGTTCTTC
CDR3aa: CASSSNRGGPSNEQFF

v_gene: TRBV11-2
d_gene: .
j_gene: TRBJ2-7
abundance: .
CDR3nt: TGTGCCAGCAGCCCAGGGGGGCCGGCTTCCGAGCAGTACTTC
CDR3aa: CASSPGGPASEQYF

v_gene: TRBV21-1
d_gene: .
j_gene: TRBJ2-7
abundance: .
CDR3nt: TGTGCCAGCAAGCCGGGCCTGGCCGAGGAGCAGTACTTC
CDR3aa: CASKPGLAEEQYF

v_gene: TRBV20-1
d_gene: .
j_gene: TRBJ1-1
abundance: .
CDR3nt: TGCAGTGCTTCTCGCGGGGCTCGAAACACTGAAGCTTTCTTT
CDR3aa: CSASRGARNTEAFF

v_gene: TRBV11-2
d_gene: TRBD1
j_gene: TRBJ1-5
abundance: .
CDR3nt: TGTGCCAGCAGCCCCGGTGACAGGGTAAATCAGCCCCAGCATTTT
CDR3aa: CASSPGDRVNQPQHF

v_gene: TRBV29-1
d_gene: .
j_gene: TRBJ2-7
abundance: .
CDR3nt: TGCAGCGCCTCGGGAGACGCTCGGACCTACGAGCAGTACTTC
CDR3aa: CSASGDARTYEQYF

v_gene: TRBV7-3
d_gene: TRBD1
j_gene: TRBJ1-5
abundance: .
CDR3nt: TGTGCCAGCAGTTTAGACAGGGGCCAGCCCCAGCATTTT
CDR3aa: CASSLDRGQPQHF

v_gene: TRBV25-1
d_gene: .
j_gene: TRBJ1-1
abundance: .
CDR3nt: TGTGCCAGCCGGGGCCTCACTGAAGCTTTCTTT
CDR3aa: CASRGLTEAFF

v_gene: TRBV20-1
d_gene: .
j_gene: TRBJ2-3
abundance: .
CDR3nt: TGCAGTGCGTGGACACCGCCGGATACGCAGTATTTT
CDR3aa: CSAWTPPDTQYF

v_gene: TRBV9
d_gene: .
j_gene: TRBJ1-5
abundance: .
CDR3nt: TGTGCCAGCAGCCCCGACAGTAACAATCAGCCCCAGCATTTT
CDR3aa: CASSPDSNNQPQHF